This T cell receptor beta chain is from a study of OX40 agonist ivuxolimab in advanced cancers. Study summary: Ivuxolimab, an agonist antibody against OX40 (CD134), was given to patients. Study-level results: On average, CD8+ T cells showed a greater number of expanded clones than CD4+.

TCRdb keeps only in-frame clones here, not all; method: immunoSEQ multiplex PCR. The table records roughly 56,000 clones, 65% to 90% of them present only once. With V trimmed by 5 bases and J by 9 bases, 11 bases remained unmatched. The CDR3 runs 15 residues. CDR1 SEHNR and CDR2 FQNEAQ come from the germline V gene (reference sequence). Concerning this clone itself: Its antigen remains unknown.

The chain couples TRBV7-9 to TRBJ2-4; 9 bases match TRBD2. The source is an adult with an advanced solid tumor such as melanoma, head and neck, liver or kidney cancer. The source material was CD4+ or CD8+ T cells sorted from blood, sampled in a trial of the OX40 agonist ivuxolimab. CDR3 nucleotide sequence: TGTGCCAGCAGCCAGCAGGGAGCGGGAGGCTTCATTCAGTACTTC. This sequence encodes CASSQQGAGGFIQYF.